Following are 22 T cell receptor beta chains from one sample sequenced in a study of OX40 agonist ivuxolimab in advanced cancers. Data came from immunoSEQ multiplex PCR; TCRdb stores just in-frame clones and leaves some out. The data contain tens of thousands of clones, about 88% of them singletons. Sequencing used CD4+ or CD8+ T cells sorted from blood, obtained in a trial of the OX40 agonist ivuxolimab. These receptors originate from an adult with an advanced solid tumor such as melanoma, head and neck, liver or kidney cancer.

The CDR3 bases are TGTGCCAGCAGCTTGGGTAGCGGGAGGTACGAGCAGTACTTC. Its translation is CASSLGSGRYEQYF. The chain links TRBV7-6 to TRBJ2-7; 10 bases are a match to TRBD2. This CDR3 spans 14 amino acids. With 3 bases clipped from V and 4 bases from J, the junction kept 3 bases outside the gene matches. Germline V gene lookup returns CDR1 SGHVS and CDR2 FNYEAQ.

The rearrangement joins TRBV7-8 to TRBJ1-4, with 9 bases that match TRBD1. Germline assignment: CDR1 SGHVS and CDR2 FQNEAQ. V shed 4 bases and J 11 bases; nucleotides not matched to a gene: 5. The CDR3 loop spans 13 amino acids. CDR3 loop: CASSSRDRGKLFF. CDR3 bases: TGTGCCAGCAGCTCCCGTGACAGGGGGAAACTGTTTTTT. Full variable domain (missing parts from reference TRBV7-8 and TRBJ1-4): GAGVSQSPRYKVAKRGQDVALRCDPISGHVSLFWYQQALGQGPEFLTYFQNEAQLDKSGLPSDRFFAERPEGSVSTLKIQRTQQEDSAVYLCASSSRDRGKLFFGSGTQLSVL.

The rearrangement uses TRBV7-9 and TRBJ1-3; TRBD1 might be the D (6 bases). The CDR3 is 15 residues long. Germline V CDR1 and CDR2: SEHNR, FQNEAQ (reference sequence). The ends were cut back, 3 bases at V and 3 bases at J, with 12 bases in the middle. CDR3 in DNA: TGTGCCAGCAGCTTTTTGCAGGGGCGTGGAAACACCATATATTTT. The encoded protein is CASSFLQGRGNTIYF.

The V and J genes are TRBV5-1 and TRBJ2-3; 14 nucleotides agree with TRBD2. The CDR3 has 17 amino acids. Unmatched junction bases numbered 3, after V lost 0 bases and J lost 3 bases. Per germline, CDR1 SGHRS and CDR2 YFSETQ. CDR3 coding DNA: TGCGCCAGCAGCTTGGGACTAGCGGGGGGGCCTACAGATACGCAGTATTTT. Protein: CASSLGLAGGPTDTQYF.

CDR3 coding DNA: TGTGCCAGCAGCTTAGCGGGACAGGGGCCCGAGCAGTACTTC. This gives the protein CASSLAGQGPEQYF. The V gene is TRBV7-9, the J gene TRBJ2-7, with 10 bases aligning to TRBD1. Germline CDR1 is SEHNR and CDR2 is FQNEAQ (reference sequence). The CDR3 is 14 amino acids. V lost 0 bases and J lost 6; bases outside the gene matches: 2.

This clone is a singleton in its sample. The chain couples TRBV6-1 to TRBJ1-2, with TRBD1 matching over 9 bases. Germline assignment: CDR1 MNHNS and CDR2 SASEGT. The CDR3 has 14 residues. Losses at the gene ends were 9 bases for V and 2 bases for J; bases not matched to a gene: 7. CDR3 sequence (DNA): TGTGCCAGTAAACCCGGGACAGGGAACTATGGCTACACCTTC. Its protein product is CASKPGTGNYGYTF.

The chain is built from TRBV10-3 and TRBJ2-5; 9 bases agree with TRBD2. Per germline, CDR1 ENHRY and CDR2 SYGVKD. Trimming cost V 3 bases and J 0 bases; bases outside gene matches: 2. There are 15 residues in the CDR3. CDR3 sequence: CAISDRLADQETQYF. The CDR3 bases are TGTGCCATCAGTGACCGACTAGCGGACCAAGAGACCCAGTACTTC.

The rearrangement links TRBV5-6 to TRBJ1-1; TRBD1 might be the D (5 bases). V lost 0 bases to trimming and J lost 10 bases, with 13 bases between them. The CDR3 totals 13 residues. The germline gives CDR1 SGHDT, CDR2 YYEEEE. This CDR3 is CASSLDRAGGAFF. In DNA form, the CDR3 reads TGTGCCAGCAGCTTGGATCGAGCGGGGGGAGCTTTCTTT.

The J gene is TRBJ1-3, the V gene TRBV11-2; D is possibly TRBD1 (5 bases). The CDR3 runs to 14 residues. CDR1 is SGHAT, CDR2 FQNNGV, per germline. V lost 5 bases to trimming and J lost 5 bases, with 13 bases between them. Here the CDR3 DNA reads TGTGCCAGCAGCATCCAGGGAGTTAGAAACACCATATATTTT. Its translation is CASSIQGVRNTIYF.

The CDR3 is CASSMWGDPGANVLTF. CDR3 bases: TGTGCCAGTAGTATGTGGGGGGATCCTGGGGCCAACGTCCTGACTTTC. The rearrangement links TRBV19 to TRBJ2-6; tentative D call: TRBD2 (6 bases). Deletions cut 3 bases from V and 2 bases from J, with 11 bases between. Germline CDR1 LNHDA, CDR2 SQIVND (reference sequence). The CDR3 sequence is 16 residues long.

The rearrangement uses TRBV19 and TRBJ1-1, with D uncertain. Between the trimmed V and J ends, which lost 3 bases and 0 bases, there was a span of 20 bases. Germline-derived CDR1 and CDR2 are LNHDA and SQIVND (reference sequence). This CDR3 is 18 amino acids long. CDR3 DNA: TGTGCCAGTAGTATGGAATTATTTGGCTCCTCGATGAACACTGAAGCTTTCTTT. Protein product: CASSMELFGSSMNTEAFF.

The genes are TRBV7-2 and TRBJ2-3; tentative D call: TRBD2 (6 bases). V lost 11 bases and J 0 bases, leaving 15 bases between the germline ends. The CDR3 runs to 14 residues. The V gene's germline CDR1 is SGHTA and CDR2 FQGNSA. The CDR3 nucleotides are TGTGCCGGCCGGGAGACATCAAGCACAGATACGCAGTATTTT. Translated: CAGRETSSTDTQYF.

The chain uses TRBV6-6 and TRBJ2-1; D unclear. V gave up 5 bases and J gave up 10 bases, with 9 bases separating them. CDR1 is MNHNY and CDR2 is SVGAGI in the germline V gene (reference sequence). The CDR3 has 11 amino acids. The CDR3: CASSVSWEQFF. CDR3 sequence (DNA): TGTGCCAGCAGTGTTAGCTGGGAGCAGTTCTTC.

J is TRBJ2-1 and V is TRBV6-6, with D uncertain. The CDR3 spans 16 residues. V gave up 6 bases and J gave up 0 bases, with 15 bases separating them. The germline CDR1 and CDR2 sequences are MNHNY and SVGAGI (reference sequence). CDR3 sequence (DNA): TGTGCCAGCAGCTACACACAGATCAGCTCCTACAATGAGCAGTTCTTC. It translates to CASSYTQISSYNEQFF.

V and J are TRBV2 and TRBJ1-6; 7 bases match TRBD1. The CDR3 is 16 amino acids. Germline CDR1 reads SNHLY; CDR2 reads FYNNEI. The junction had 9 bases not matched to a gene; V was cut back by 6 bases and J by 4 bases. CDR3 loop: CASRMGTADYNSPLHF. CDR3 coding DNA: TGTGCCAGCAGGATGGGGACAGCTGATTATAATTCACCCCTCCACTTT.

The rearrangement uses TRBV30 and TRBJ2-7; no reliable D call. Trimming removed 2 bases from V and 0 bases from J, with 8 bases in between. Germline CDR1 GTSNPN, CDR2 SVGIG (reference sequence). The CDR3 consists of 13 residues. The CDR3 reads CAWSFLNSYEQYF. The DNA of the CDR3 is TGTGCCTGGAGTTTCTTAAACTCCTACGAGCAGTACTTC.

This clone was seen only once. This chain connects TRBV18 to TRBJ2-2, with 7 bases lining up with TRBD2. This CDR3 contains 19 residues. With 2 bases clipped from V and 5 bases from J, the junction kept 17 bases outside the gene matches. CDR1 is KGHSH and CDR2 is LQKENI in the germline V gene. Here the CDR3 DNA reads TGTGCCAGCTCACCAGATCGGTCTAGCGGCCCAAGTAGGACCGGGGAGCTGTTTTTT. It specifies CASSPDRSSGPSRTGELFF.

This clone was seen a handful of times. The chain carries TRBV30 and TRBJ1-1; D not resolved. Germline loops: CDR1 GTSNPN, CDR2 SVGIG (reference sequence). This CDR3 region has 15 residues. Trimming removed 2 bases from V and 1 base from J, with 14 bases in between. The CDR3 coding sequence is TGTGCCTGGAGTCTCGCGAGGAGGGAGAACACTGAAGCTTTCTTT. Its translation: CAWSLARRENTEAFF. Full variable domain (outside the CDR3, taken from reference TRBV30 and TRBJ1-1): SQTIHQWPATLVQPVGSPLSLECTVEGTSNPNLYWYRQAAGRGLQLLFYSVGIGQISSEVPQNLSASRPQDRQFILSSKKLLLSDSGFYLCAWSLARRENTEAFFGQGTRLTVV.

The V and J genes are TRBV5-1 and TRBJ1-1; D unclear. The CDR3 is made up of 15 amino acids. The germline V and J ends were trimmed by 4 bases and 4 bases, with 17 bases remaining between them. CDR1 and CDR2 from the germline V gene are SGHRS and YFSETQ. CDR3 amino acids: CASSRTTGRTTEAFF. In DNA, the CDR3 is TGCGCCAGCAGCCGTACGACCGGACGAACCACTGAAGCTTTCTTT.

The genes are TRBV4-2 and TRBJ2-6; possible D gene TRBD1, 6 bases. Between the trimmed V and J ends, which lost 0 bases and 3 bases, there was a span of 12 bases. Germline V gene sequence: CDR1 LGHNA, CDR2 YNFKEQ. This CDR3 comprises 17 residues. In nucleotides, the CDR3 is TGTGCCAGCAGCCAAGAAATTGGGGGCTATGGGGCCAACGTCCTGACTTTC. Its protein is CASSQEIGGYGANVLTF.

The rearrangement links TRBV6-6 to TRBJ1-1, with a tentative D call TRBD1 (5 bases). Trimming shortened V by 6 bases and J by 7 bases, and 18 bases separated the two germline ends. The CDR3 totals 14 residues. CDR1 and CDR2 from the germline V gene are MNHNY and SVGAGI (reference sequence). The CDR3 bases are TGTGCCAGCAGCCACGCGGGGGAGTATGGTGAAGCTTTCTTT. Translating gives CASSHAGEYGEAFF.

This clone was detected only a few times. The CDR3 is CATRRAGPNYGYTF. The CDR3 region has the DNA TGTGCCACCAGACGAGCGGGGCCTAACTATGGCTACACCTTC. The chain links TRBV15 to TRBJ1-2; TRBD1 is a possible D gene (5 bases). Trimming took 6 bases from V and 0 from J, leaving 11 bases between them. Germline V lookup: CDR1 LNHNV, CDR2 YYDKDF (reference sequence). The CDR3 spans 14 residues.